These 10 T cell receptor beta chains came from one sample sequenced in a study of spatial heterogeneity in lung cancer. A single record per CDR3 protein comes from TCRdb applying MiXCR to the 5' RACE reads. Among tens of thousands of distinct CDR3 sequences, roughly 12% were seen once, and the ten largest hold approximately 4.6%. Stated time point: sample taken at primary tumor resection. Whole RNA, isolated from tumor, nontumor lung or frozen PBMC, was sequenced without prior sorting. The sequences come from PBMCs, collected at surgery. The receptors derive from a male donor with early-stage non-small cell lung cancer.

This clonotype was counted at least ten times. The V call is TRBV29-1, the J call TRBJ1-4, with TRBD1 identical over 10 bases. Germline V gives CDR1 SQVTM, CDR2 ANQGSEA. V was pared by 7 bases and J by 8 bases, with 4 bases of the junction left unmatched. The CDR3 totals 12 residues. CDR3: CSAGDRGEKLFF. Written as DNA, the CDR3 is TGCAGCGCTGGGGACAGGGGCGAAAAACTGTTTTTT.

Only a few counts were recorded for this clonotype. The chain uses TRBV13 and TRBJ2-7, with D maybe TRBD2 (6 bases). V was clipped by 1 base and J by 2 bases, with 24 bases between them. The germline V gene has CDR1 PRHDT and CDR2 FYEKMQ (reference sequence). The CDR3 has 19 residues. The CDR3: CASSLVEGRDSGDAYEQYF. Written as DNA, the CDR3 is TGTGCCAGCAGCTTAGTAGAAGGGCGAGATTCGGGGGACGCCTACGAGCAGTACTTC.

This clonotype has a count of ten or more. The chain employs TRBV4-1 and TRBJ2-3; 9 bases align to TRBD2. Trimming removed 6 bases from V and 1 base from J; junction bases left unmatched: 11. Germline assignment: CDR1 MGHRA and CDR2 YSYEKL. The CDR3 totals 17 residues. CDR3 sequence: CASSKNSASGGTDTQYF. CDR3 nucleotides: TGCGCCAGCAGTAAGAACTCGGCTAGCGGGGGCACAGATACGCAGTATTTT.

The chain combines TRBV11-1 with TRBJ2-2; tentatively, D is TRBD1 (5 bases). V lost 5 bases, J lost 2 bases, and 9 bases lay in between. Germline V gene data show CDR1 as SGHAT and CDR2 as FQDESV (reference sequence). The CDR3 covers 14 residues. In DNA, the CDR3 is TGTGCCAGCAGCCGACAGACTAACACCGGGGAGCTGTTTTTT. This translates into CASSRQTNTGELFF.

This clonotype was observed at least ten times. The rearrangement uses TRBV14 and TRBJ1-1; D is uncertain. CDR1 and CDR2 from the germline V gene are SGHDN and FVKESK. V was shortened by 4 bases and J by 4 bases, with 13 bases between the two germline ends. The CDR3 has 14 amino acids. DNA for the CDR3: TGTGCCAGCAGCCTAGGCTTCTCGGGCACTGAAGCTTTCTTT. Protein: CASSLGFSGTEAFF.

This sequence joins TRBV29-1 and TRBJ2-5, with TRBD2 matching 9 bases. The V and J ends lost 2 bases and 5 bases, in that order; junction bases with no gene match: 6. Germline values: CDR1 SQVTM, CDR2 ANQGSEA. The CDR3 is made up of 14 amino acids. The CDR3 DNA follows: TGCAGCGTTGAACCCGCGGGGGGGACGGAGACCCAGTACTTC. Encoded protein: CSVEPAGGTETQYF. Full variable domain (missing parts from reference TRBV29-1 and TRBJ2-5): SAVISQKPSRDICQRGTSLTIQCQVDSQVTMMFWYRQQPGQSLTLIATANQGSEATYESGFVIDKFPISRPNLTFSTLTVSNMSPEDSSIYLCSVEPAGGTETQYFGPGTRLLVL.

The chain carries TRBV5-4 and TRBJ2-1; 10 bases fit TRBD1. The CDR3 contains 15 residues. The trim removed 4 bases at V and 4 bases at J, leaving 5 bases unmatched. CDR1 is SGHNT and CDR2 is YYREEE in the germline V gene (reference sequence). The CDR3: CASSPRDRGYNEQFF. Here the CDR3 DNA reads TGTGCCAGCAGCCCCCGGGACAGGGGTTACAATGAGCAGTTCTTC.

This clonotype turned up a few times. The rearrangement joins TRBV12-3 or TRBV12-4 to TRBJ2-5, with D perhaps matching TRBD2 (5 bases). Trimming stripped 4 bases from V and 5 bases from J, with 11 bases between. This CDR3 is 13 amino acids long. CDR3 region: CASSWTQPETQYF. In DNA, the CDR3 is TGTGCCAGCAGTTGGACTCAGCCGGAGACCCAGTACTTC.

This chain uses TRBV20-1 with TRBJ2-5; D may match TRBD1 or TRBD2 (6 bases each). This CDR3 has 14 residues. Germline loops: CDR1 DFQATT, CDR2 SNEGSKA (reference sequence). Trimming removed 6 bases at V and 1 base at J, with 15 bases between. The CDR3 sequence is CSAYYRGLQETQYF. CDR3 in DNA: TGCAGTGCATACTACCGGGGGCTCCAAGAGACCCAGTACTTC.

The chain has TRBV18 and TRBJ2-7; D is possibly TRBD2 (6 bases). Per the germline V gene, CDR1 is KGHSH and CDR2 is LQKENI. Deletions cut 0 bases from V and 5 bases from J, with 11 bases between. CDR3 length: 14 amino acids. CDR3 protein: CASSPPGGVDEQYF. In nucleotides, the CDR3 is TGTGCCAGCTCACCACCGGGGGGAGTTGACGAGCAGTACTTC.